The entry below describes one TCR beta chain. The data originate from a study of OX40 agonist ivuxolimab in advanced cancers. The data were produced by immunoSEQ multiplex PCR, yet TCRdb's version contains in-frame clones alone and is incomplete. There are some 60,000 clones in the sample; less than 85% occur only once, and approximately 3.6% lies in the top ten. The CDR3 consists of 14 residues. Germline V gene sequence: CDR1 SGDLS, CDR2 YYNGEE. The specimen was CD4+ or CD8+ T cells sorted from blood, collected in a trial of the OX40 agonist ivuxolimab. The V and J genes are TRBV9 and TRBJ2-5; D not certain. Judging by the DNA end, TRBJ2-7 fits better; the J call may be wrong. The receptor comes from an adult with an advanced solid tumor such as melanoma, head and neck, liver or kidney cancer. CDR3: CASSPVGSASEQYF. In DNA form, the CDR3 reads TGTGCCAGCAGCCCAGTAGGCTCGGCCTCCGAGCAGTACTTC.